The 25 T cell receptor beta chains reported below all come from one sample, sequenced in a study of blood T cell repertoires in COVID-19. The data were produced by immunoSEQ multiplex PCR, yet TCRdb's version contains in-frame clones alone and is incomplete. The repertoire holds 200,000 to 250,000 clones, with just under 90% as singletons. Sequenced: peripheral blood. The receptors here all came from a man aged 30 to 39 with COVID-19, enrolled during active disease.

This clone was seen once. Other nucleotide sequences in the sample specify the same CDR3. The rearrangement joins TRBV18 to TRBJ1-6, with 7 bases aligning to TRBD1. With 3 bases clipped from V and 7 bases from J, the junction kept 3 bases outside the gene matches. Germline V lookup: CDR1 KGHSH, CDR2 LQKENI. The CDR3 consists of 14 residues. Here the CDR3 DNA reads TGTGCCAGCTCACCTGCGACAGGGAATTCACCCCTCCACTTT. Protein: CASSPATGNSPLHF.

This chain uses TRBV6-4 with TRBJ2-3; 12 nucleotides align to TRBD2. Germline V gene lookup returns CDR1 MRHNA and CDR2 SNTAGT. Trimming removed 6 bases from V and 2 bases from J; junction bases left unmatched: 15. CDR3 length: 19 residues. CDR3 in DNA: TGTGCCAGCAGGGGCGGGGCTAGCGGGAGGGACTACTTCACAGATACGCAGTATTTT. Amino acid sequence: CASRGGASGRDYFTDTQYF.

This sequence joins TRBV11-3 and TRBJ2-2; D perhaps matches TRBD2 (5 bases). V was clipped by 3 bases and J by 1 base, with 9 bases between them. There are 15 residues in the CDR3. Germline V lookup: CDR1 SGHNT, CDR2 YENEEA. This chain's CDR3 is CASSLGGLNTGELFF. The CDR3 DNA reads as TGTGCCAGCAGCTTGGGCGGGTTGAACACCGGGGAGCTGTTTTTT.

The count of this clone is one. The chain uses TRBV6-2 or TRBV6-3 and TRBJ2-1; 7 bases are a match to TRBD1. The germline V gene has CDR1 MNHEY and CDR2 SVGEGT. The J segment lost 9 bases and the V segment lost 4 bases, leaving 3 bases of the junction unmatched. CDR3 length: 12 residues. In DNA form, the CDR3 reads TGTGCCAGCAGTTCCAGGGGGAGTGAGCAGTTCTTC. Amino acid sequence: CASSSRGSEQFF.

V gene TRBV5-6 combines with J gene TRBJ1-2; D is ambiguous. In germline, CDR1 is SGHDT, CDR2 YYEEEE. The CDR3 is 12 amino acids. The ends were cut back, 3 bases at V and 6 bases at J, with 9 bases in the middle. CDR3 DNA: TGTGCCAGCAGCTCCGGGGATCATGGCTACACCTTC. Translated: CASSSGDHGYTF.

V gene TRBV19 combines with J gene TRBJ2-7, with D hard to call. Germline assignment: CDR1 LNHDA and CDR2 SQIVND (reference sequence). Between the trimmed V and J ends, which lost 9 bases and 5 bases, there was a span of 17 bases. The CDR3 length is 13 residues. The CDR3 reads CASRGNLVNEQYF. The CDR3 bases are TGTGCCAGCCGCGGCAACTTGGTTAACGAGCAGTACTTC.

The chain couples TRBV7-2 to TRBJ2-3, with TRBD2 matching 12 bases. The V segment lost 5 bases and the J segment 6 bases; nucleotides outside the gene matches: 6. Looked up from germline, CDR1 is SGHTA and CDR2 is FQGNSA. The CDR3 sequence is 15 residues long. As DNA, the CDR3 is TGTGCCAGCAGCACCACTAGCGGGAGGTCCGATACGCAGTATTTT. Its translation is CASSTTSGRSDTQYF.

This clone was recorded once. The chain combines TRBV5-1 with TRBJ1-2, with TRBD1 matching over 7 bases. The CDR3 totals 15 residues. V shed 4 bases and J 8 bases; nucleotides not matched to a gene: 14. Germline assignment: CDR1 SGHRS and CDR2 YFSETQ. CDR3 in amino acids: CASSAWDRLSGGYTF. CDR3 bases: TGCGCCAGCAGCGCCTGGGACAGACTTTCTGGAGGCTACACCTTC. The full variable domain, rest sourced from reference TRBV5-1 and TRBJ1-2, is KAGVTQTPRYLIKTRGQQVTLSCSPISGHRSVSWYQQTPGQGLQFLFEYFSETQRNKGNFPGRFSGRQFSNSRSEMNVSTLELGDSALYLCASSAWDRLSGGYTFGSGTRLTVV.

This clone was recorded once. V is TRBV5-1 and J is TRBJ2-5, with D unresolved. V gave up 2 bases and J gave up 4 bases, with 6 bases separating them. CDR1 and CDR2 from the germline V gene are SGHRS and YFSETQ. This CDR3 is built from 12 residues. The CDR3 protein is CASSLTGETQYF. DNA of the CDR3: TGCGCCAGCAGCTTAACGGGAGAGACCCAGTACTTC. Using reference TRBV5-1 and TRBJ2-5 for the parts outside the CDR3, the full variable domain is KAGVTQTPRYLIKTRGQQVTLSCSPISGHRSVSWYQQTPGQGLQFLFEYFSETQRNKGNFPGRFSGRQFSNSRSEMNVSTLELGDSALYLCASSLTGETQYFGPGTRLLVL.

This clone was recorded only once. The chain has TRBV7-2 and TRBJ1-1, with D unresolved. Germline V gene data show CDR1 as SGHTA and CDR2 as FQGNSA. The germline V and J ends were trimmed by 3 bases and 1 base, with 9 bases remaining between them. The CDR3 spans 14 residues. CDR3 DNA sequence: TGTGCCAGCAGCTTCCTAAGACAGAACACTGAAGCTTTCTTT. Its protein product is CASSFLRQNTEAFF.

CDR3 region: CASSFLRGTGELFF. The DNA for the CDR3 is TGTGCCAGCAGCTTCTTGCGGGGAACCGGGGAGCTGTTTTTT. J is TRBJ2-2 and V is TRBV7-2, with D tentatively TRBD2 (6 bases). Germline CDR1 SGHTA, CDR2 FQGNSA. V was clipped by 3 bases and J by 5 bases, with 10 bases between them. The CDR3 is 14 residues long. The full variable domain, with the rest looked up from reference TRBV7-2 and TRBJ2-2, is GAGVSQSPSNKVTEKGKDVELRCDPISGHTALYWYRQSLGQGLEFLIYFQGNSAPDKSGLPSDRFSAERTGGSVSTLTIQRTQQEDSAVYLCASSFLRGTGELFFGEGSRLTVL.

This chain connects TRBV7-6 to TRBJ1-5, with 10 bases matching TRBD1. With V trimmed by 5 bases and J by 4 bases, 14 bases remained unmatched. CDR3 length equals 18 residues. The germline CDR1 and CDR2 sequences are SGHVS and FNYEAQ. The CDR3 coding sequence is TGTGCCAGCAGCAGGGACTACTCCGGGACAGGGGTGAATCAGCCCCAGCATTTT. It encodes CASSRDYSGTGVNQPQHF.

CDR3 sequence reads: CASSRTGTVYNEQFF. The CDR3 nucleotides are TGTGCCAGCAGCCGCACCGGGACAGTCTACAATGAGCAGTTCTTC. The J gene is TRBJ2-1, the V gene TRBV7-9, with TRBD1 identical over 7 bases. V lost 5 bases to trimming and J lost 3 bases; unmatched junction nucleotides: 7. The CDR3 is 15 residues long. Germline V gene sequence: CDR1 SEHNR, CDR2 FQNEAQ (reference sequence).

This clone was seen just once. The J gene is TRBJ2-7, the V gene TRBV11-1, with D possibly TRBD2 on 6 matching bases. CDR1 and CDR2 (germline): SGHAT, FQDESV (reference sequence). The CDR3 has 14 amino acids. The V gene lost 5 bases and the J gene lost 2 bases, with 13 bases spanning the gap. This CDR3 reads CASSPLAGTYEQYF. The DNA for the CDR3 is TGTGCCAGCAGCCCCCTCGCGGGGACCTACGAGCAGTACTTC.

The table lists this clone with a few counts. The chain links TRBV11-2 to TRBJ2-7; D uncertain. This CDR3 has 14 amino acids. V dropped 1 base and J dropped 2 bases, with 9 bases sitting between them. CDR1 and CDR2 from the germline V gene are SGHAT and FQNNGV. CDR3 sequence: CASSLVATAYEQYF. The CDR3 DNA reads as TGTGCCAGCAGCTTAGTGGCAACAGCCTACGAGCAGTACTTC.

This clone was counted a single time. The genes are TRBV5-1 and TRBJ2-2, with 9 bases identical to TRBD1. CDR3 size: 14 residues. Germline V CDR1 and CDR2: SGHRS, YFSETQ. V was clipped by 4 bases and J by 13 bases; unmatched bases: 11. CDR3 residues: CASSPGQGRDGLFF. The DNA of the CDR3 is TGCGCCAGCAGCCCGGGACAGGGAAGGGATGGGCTGTTTTTT.

The chain combines TRBV7-2 with TRBJ1-5, with a weak D call TRBD1 (5 bases). The CDR3 covers 15 residues. The germline V gene encodes CDR1 SGHTA and CDR2 FQGNSA. V was trimmed by 5 bases and J by 6 bases, leaving 17 bases between them. Here the CDR3 reads CASSPQGTSAQPQHF. In nucleotides, the CDR3 is TGTGCCAGCAGCCCCCAGGGTACATCGGCTCAGCCCCAGCATTTT. Using reference TRBV7-2 and TRBJ1-5 for the parts outside the CDR3, the full variable domain is GAGVSQSPSNKVTEKGKDVELRCDPISGHTALYWYRQSLGQGLEFLIYFQGNSAPDKSGLPSDRFSAERTGGSVSTLTIQRTQQEDSAVYLCASSPQGTSAQPQHFGDGTRLSIL.

The chain carries TRBV4-1 and TRBJ2-6; 9 bases are shared with TRBD1. This CDR3 is built from 17 residues. The germline V gene encodes CDR1 MGHRA and CDR2 YSYEKL. The V gene end was trimmed by 4 bases and the J gene end by 2 bases; junction bases not matched to a gene: 6. DNA of the CDR3: TGCGCCAGCAGCCGAGGACAGGGGAATACTGGGGCCAACGTCCTGACTTTC. Translated: CASSRGQGNTGANVLTF.

The chain recombines TRBV7-9 with TRBJ1-2; 8 bases fit TRBD1. The CDR3 extends over 14 amino acids. The junction had 5 bases not matched to a gene; V was cut back by 4 bases and J by 4 bases. Germline assignment: CDR1 SEHNR and CDR2 FQNEAQ (reference sequence). The CDR3 DNA reads TGTGCCAGCAGCTCAGGGGGCGGCCCCTATGGCTACACCTTC. Encoded protein: CASSSGGGPYGYTF.

The rearrangement links TRBV24-1 to TRBJ2-1; 11 bases line up with TRBD2. The CDR3 is 15 amino acids. V was clipped by 3 bases and J by 6 bases; unmatched bases: 3. The germline V gene has CDR1 KGHDR and CDR2 SFDVKD. CDR3 sequence: CATSDPGTSGNEQFF. CDR3 nucleotide sequence: TGTGCCACCAGTGATCCCGGGACTAGCGGCAATGAGCAGTTCTTC.

The gene calls are TRBV6-5 and TRBJ1-5, with D unclear. The CDR3 covers 15 residues. V lost 8 bases and J lost 5, with 19 bases in between. Per the germline V gene, CDR1 is MNHEY and CDR2 is SVGAGI. The CDR3 spells CASGRSSRPYQPQHF. CDR3 nucleotide sequence: TGTGCCAGCGGTCGGAGCTCTCGGCCTTATCAGCCCCAGCATTTT.

For this clone: Other nucleotide sequences from this sample produce the same CDR3. The rearrangement uses TRBV5-5 and TRBJ1-1; D perhaps matches TRBD1 (5 bases). The CDR3 spans 13 residues. Trimming left V 7 bases short and J 1 base short, with 11 bases between. Germline assignment: CDR1 SGHKS and CDR2 YYEKEE (reference sequence). This CDR3 reads CASSRQGNTEAFF. The CDR3 DNA reads TGTGCCAGCTCGAGGCAGGGGAACACTGAAGCTTTCTTT.

The V gene is TRBV30, the J gene TRBJ2-2, with TRBD2 as a possible D gene (7 bases). V lost 5 bases and J 5 bases, leaving 24 bases between the germline ends. CDR3 length: 17 amino acids. The germline V gene has CDR1 GTSNPN and CDR2 SVGIG (reference sequence). CDR3 in amino acids: CAWGGLAAVGLTGELFF. CDR3 DNA: TGTGCCTGGGGGGGGCTAGCGGCCGTCGGGTTGACCGGGGAGCTGTTTTTT. Looking up the rest from reference TRBV30 and TRBJ2-2 gives the full variable domain: SQTIHQWPATLVQPVGSPLSLECTVEGTSNPNLYWYRQAAGRGLQLLFYSVGIGQISSEVPQNLSASRPQDRQFILSSKKLLLSDSGFYLCAWGGLAAVGLTGELFFGEGSRLTVL.

This chain connects TRBV30 to TRBJ1-1; TRBD1 agrees at 9 bases. CDR3 length: 13 residues. V shed 5 bases, J shed 4 bases, and the junction held 5 bases outside the gene matches. The V gene's germline CDR1 is GTSNPN and CDR2 SVGIG (reference sequence). The CDR3 is CAWGQGPLTEAFF. CDR3 sequence (DNA): TGTGCCTGGGGACAGGGGCCCCTCACTGAAGCTTTCTTT.

The chain combines TRBV7-2 with TRBJ2-1, with a tentative D call TRBD1 (6 bases). Trimming took off 2 bases at V and 0 bases at J, with 11 bases between the two ends. The germline V gene encodes CDR1 SGHTA and CDR2 FQGNSA. The CDR3 has 16 residues. The CDR3 is CASSLRIGGSYNEQFF. The CDR3, as DNA: TGTGCCAGCAGCTTAAGAATAGGGGGCTCCTACAATGAGCAGTTCTTC.